Presented here are 14 T cell receptor beta chains from one specimen sequenced in a study of T cell repertoires in cytomegalovirus infection. The antigens of these receptors remain unknown. TCRdb re-called the reads with MiXCR, one entry per CDR3 protein. This table holds approximately 110,000 distinct CDR3 sequences, 25% to 30% found once. The starting material was CD8+ T cells from cultured PBMCs, obtained from culture after CMV antigen stimulation. Source of these receptors: a human donor in good health (CMV status not recorded). Some clones in this sample may be carry-over from other donors' samples.

The V gene is TRBV7-2, the J gene TRBJ2-5; D gene uncertain. Per germline, CDR1 SGHTA and CDR2 FQGNSA. Deletions cut 4 bases from V and 7 bases from J, with 7 bases between. The CDR3 is made up of 11 amino acids. The CDR3 here is CASSSKGTQYF. In nucleotides, the CDR3 is TGTGCCAGCAGCTCCAAGGGGACCCAGTACTTC.

J is TRBJ2-7 and V is TRBV11-3; D remains unclear. Germline assignment: CDR1 SGHNT and CDR2 YENEEA. The ends were cut back, 1 base at V and 7 bases at J, with 11 bases in the middle. This CDR3 region has 13 residues. In nucleotides, the CDR3 is TGTGCCAGCAGCTTAGGGGTCTCCTGGGAGCAGTACTTC. This sequence encodes CASSLGVSWEQYF.

The chain employs TRBV19 and TRBJ2-3, with D possibly TRBD2 on 6 matching bases. The germline V gene encodes CDR1 LNHDA and CDR2 SQIVND (reference sequence). CDR3 size: 15 residues. Trimming stripped 4 bases from V and 2 bases from J, with 13 bases between. Here the CDR3 DNA reads TGTGCCAGTAGTACCGCGGGGCGGGTCACAGATACGCAGTATTTT. Translated, it gives CASSTAGRVTDTQYF.

Comment on this clonotype: At one end, the junction sequence differs from germline, possibly due to a read error. The chain couples TRBV12-3 or TRBV12-4 to TRBJ2-5; 10 nucleotides agree with TRBD1. The CDR3 loop spans 15 amino acids. CDR3 region: CASSLGDRGKETQYF. The CDR3 DNA sequence: TGTGCCAGCAGCTTAGGGGACAGGGGTAAAGAGACCCAGTACTTC.

On this clonotype: The junction differs from germline at one of its ends, possibly a read error. The chain's CDR3 is CASSLGGGQEIQYF. In DNA form, the CDR3 reads TGTGCCAGCAGCTTAGGTGGCGGCCAAGAGATCCAGTACTTC. The chain links TRBV7-9 to TRBJ2-5, with D unresolved. Germline-derived CDR1 and CDR2 are SEHNR and FQNEAQ (reference sequence). CDR3 length equals 14 residues. Complete variable domain (other parts from reference TRBV7-9 and TRBJ2-5): DTGVSQNPRHKITKRGQNVTFRCDPISEHNRLYWYRQTLGQGPEFLTYFQNEAQLEKSRLLSDRFSAERPKGSFSTLEIQRTEQGDSAMYLCASSLGGGQEIQYFGPGTRLLVL.

In its sample, this clonotype was seen a few times. The J gene is TRBJ2-5, the V gene TRBV2, with D uncertain. The CDR3 spans 15 residues. Trimming took off 1 base at V and 5 bases at J, with 14 bases between the two ends. In germline, CDR1 is SNHLY, CDR2 FYNNEI. The DNA of the CDR3 is TGTGCCAGCAGTGAAGGCCTTGCCATGGGGGAGACCCAGTACTTC. Translating it yields CASSEGLAMGETQYF.

This clonotype has more than one count but fewer than ten. This chain connects TRBV7-6 to TRBJ2-1; 10 bases agree with TRBD2. Trimming at V came to 5 bases and at J to 4 bases, leaving 11 bases not matched to a gene. The CDR3 length is 17 residues. Germline V gene lookup returns CDR1 SGHVS and CDR2 FNYEAQ. The CDR3 here is CASSPQPSGGLYNEQFF. The CDR3 DNA reads TGTGCCAGCAGCCCACAGCCTAGCGGGGGCCTTTACAATGAGCAGTTCTTC.

This clonotype has a handful of counts. The chain employs TRBV27 and TRBJ2-7, with D unclear. CDR1 is MNHEY and CDR2 is SMNVEV in the germline V gene (reference sequence). Deletions cut 3 bases from V and 0 bases from J, with 9 bases between. The CDR3 is 14 amino acids. In nucleotides, the CDR3 is TGTGCCAGCAGTTTGGGCGGAAACTCCTACGAGCAGTACTTC. Translating it yields CASSLGGNSYEQYF.

This clonotype was seen a single time. This chain uses TRBV19 with TRBJ2-7; D is unclear. Germline V lookup: CDR1 LNHDA, CDR2 SQIVND (reference sequence). Trimming removed 6 bases from V and 0 bases from J, with 9 bases in between. The CDR3 has 13 residues. CDR3 sequence: CASSWTDSYEQYF. The CDR3 DNA is TGTGCCAGTAGCTGGACGGACTCCTACGAGCAGTACTTC.

The V gene is TRBV9, the J gene TRBJ1-2; D unclear. Germline values: CDR1 SGDLS, CDR2 YYNGEE. The CDR3 sequence is 10 residues long. V was cut by 4 bases and J by 14 bases, with 12 bases left in between. CDR3 amino acids: CASSPFLSTF. The DNA for the CDR3 is TGTGCCAGCAGCCCCTTCCTCTCTACCTTC.

This clonotype has just a few counts. The V call is TRBV6-2 or TRBV6-3, the J call TRBJ1-1; D unclear. CDR3 length: 13 residues. CDR1 MNHEY and CDR2 SVGEGT come from the germline V gene. V was cut by 11 bases and J by 8 bases, with 21 bases left in between. CDR3 DNA sequence: TGTGCCTGTGCCTTGGGAGCGGGAACGGAAGCTTTCTTT. Encoded protein: CACALGAGTEAFF.

At least ten counts were recorded for this clonotype. The chain recombines TRBV7-9 with TRBJ2-3, with 8 bases that match TRBD1. Germline trimming cut 5 bases from V and 6 bases from J; bases unmatched to any gene: 10. The CDR3 is made up of 15 amino acids. Germline CDR1 reads SEHNR; CDR2 reads FQNEAQ (reference sequence). Here the CDR3 reads CASSPRGRGPDTQYF. In DNA, the CDR3 is TGTGCCAGCAGCCCTCGGGGCAGGGGGCCGGATACGCAGTATTTT.

The rearrangement joins TRBV11-2 to TRBJ2-1, with TRBD1 identical over 8 bases. Unmatched junction bases numbered 9, after V lost 4 bases and J lost 10 bases. Looked up from germline, CDR1 is SGHAT and CDR2 is FQNNGV. The CDR3 spans 14 residues. CDR3 region: CASSSGQGGFEQFF. In DNA form, the CDR3 reads TGTGCCAGCAGCTCCGGACAGGGAGGTTTCGAGCAGTTCTTC.

The chain uses TRBV6-8 and TRBJ2-1; 7 nucleotides align to TRBD2. J was trimmed by 6 bases and V by 0 bases; bases with no gene match: 8. This CDR3 is 16 amino acids long. Per germline, CDR1 MNHGY and CDR2 SAAAGT. As DNA, the CDR3 is TGTGCCAGCAGTTACTCGGGTGGGGGGGTCTCCAATGAGCAGTTCTTC. Residues: CASSYSGGGVSNEQFF.